Below, 21 T cell receptor beta chains from the same sample are listed, as sequenced in a study of cytomegalovirus exposure and HLA in healthy donors. TCRdb's table, derived via immunoSEQ multiplex PCR, lists solely in-frame clones and lacks some. The sample lists around 260,000 clones, 80% to 95% seen once, with around 3.1% in the top ten. Sequenced: PBMCs. The origin of the receptors is a woman in her twenties or thirties in good health and CMV-seronegative.

This clone was seen a handful of times. The V and J genes are TRBV28 and TRBJ2-2; D gene ambiguous. CDR3 length equals 11 residues. Trimming took 6 bases from V and 4 from J, leaving 3 bases between them. Germline V lookup: CDR1 MDHEN, CDR2 SYDVKM. For the CDR3, the DNA is TGTGCCAGCAGGTCCACCGGGGAGCTGTTTTTT. This gives the protein CASRSTGELFF.

CDR3 loop: CASSGGVAGSYEQYF. The CDR3 DNA reads as TGTGCCAGCAGTGGCGGGGTAGCGGGATCCTACGAGCAGTACTTC. The chain uses TRBV6-5 and TRBJ2-7, with 8 bases that match TRBD2. Trimming took 5 bases from V and 1 from J; bases not matched to a gene: 7. The CDR3 is 15 amino acids. Germline CDR1 reads MNHEY; CDR2 reads SVGAGI.

V gene TRBV5-1 combines with J gene TRBJ2-1; the match to TRBD2 covers 7 bases. The CDR3 is 15 amino acids. In germline, CDR1 is SGHRS, CDR2 YFSETQ. After removal of 5 bases from V and 4 bases from J, the junction contained 9 bases not matched to a gene. The CDR3 here is CASREGASGYNEQFF. For the CDR3, the DNA is TGCGCCAGCAGGGAAGGAGCTAGCGGATACAATGAGCAGTTCTTC. Combining the CDR3 with reference TRBV5-1 and TRBJ2-1 gives the whole variable domain KAGVTQTPRYLIKTRGQQVTLSCSPISGHRSVSWYQQTPGQGLQFLFEYFSETQRNKGNFPGRFSGRQFSNSRSEMNVSTLELGDSALYLCASREGASGYNEQFFGPGTRLTVL.

The chain combines TRBV19 with TRBJ2-7, with D unresolved. The CDR3 extends over 13 amino acids. Trimming pared 7 bases from V and 5 bases from J, leaving 15 bases between. Germline CDR1 and CDR2: LNHDA and SQIVND (reference sequence). DNA for the CDR3: TGTGCCAGTACCATGGGTCGGCAGGACGAGCAGTACTTC. It translates to CASTMGRQDEQYF.

The chain has TRBV4-2 and TRBJ2-7; D gene unclear. V was pared by 4 bases and J by 7 bases, with 20 bases between. This CDR3 has 15 amino acids. CDR1 and CDR2 from the germline V gene are LGHNA and YNFKEQ. The CDR3 protein is CASSPTLTSDGEQYF. CDR3 coding DNA: TGTGCCAGCAGCCCGACCCTCACCAGCGACGGGGAGCAGTACTTC.

This chain links TRBV7-8 with TRBJ1-3; D is unclear. Germline-derived CDR1 and CDR2 are SGHVS and FQNEAQ. This CDR3 is 16 amino acids long. Between the trimmed V and J ends, which lost 2 bases and 0 bases, there was a span of 11 bases. The CDR3 reads CASSLIQANSGNTIYF. The CDR3 nucleotides read TGTGCCAGCAGCTTAATTCAGGCAAACTCTGGAAACACCATATATTTT.

This clone occurred once. J is TRBJ1-5 and V is TRBV21-1; no check of the table's D call, TRBD1, against the DNA was made. TRBV21-1 is classified as a pseudogene. This CDR3 region has 21 residues. Here the CDR3 DNA reads TGTGCCAGTTACAACCGCCTCCAGTGGCTGTCCTCCCCGTATAGCAATCAGCCCCAGCATTTT. Encoded protein: CASYNRLQWLSSPYSNQPQHF.

The genes are TRBV4-3 and TRBJ1-5, with a tentative D call TRBD1 (6 bases). CDR1 is LGHNA, CDR2 YSLEER, per germline. Deletions cut 2 bases from V and 4 bases from J, with 18 bases between. CDR3 length: 17 residues. The CDR3 spells CASSQSPTRQGNQPQHF. CDR3 nucleotides: TGCGCCAGCAGCCAATCCCCAACCCGCCAGGGGAATCAGCCCCAGCATTTT.

The chain couples TRBV29-1 to TRBJ2-5; tentatively, D is TRBD1 (5 bases). Trimming shortened V by 3 bases and J by 5 bases, and 16 bases separated the two germline ends. Germline CDR1 is SQVTM and CDR2 is ANQGSEA. The CDR3 runs 14 residues. This CDR3 is CSVDGDSPRETQYF. CDR3 in DNA: TGCAGCGTTGATGGCGACAGCCCTAGGGAGACCCAGTACTTC. Using reference TRBV29-1 and TRBJ2-5 for the parts outside the CDR3, the full variable domain is SAVISQKPSRDICQRGTSLTIQCQVDSQVTMMFWYRQQPGQSLTLIATANQGSEATYESGFVIDKFPISRPNLTFSTLTVSNMSPEDSSIYLCSVDGDSPRETQYFGPGTRLLVL.

In regard to this clone: The same CDR3 arises from other DNA sequences in this sample as well. The gene calls are TRBV5-1 and TRBJ2-2, with D hard to call. The germline V gene has CDR1 SGHRS and CDR2 YFSETQ. The CDR3 sequence is 15 residues long. V lost 0 bases, J lost 4 bases, and 10 bases lay in between. The CDR3, as DNA: TGCGCCAGCAGCTTGGAGGGCCGACTCACCGGGGAGCTGTTTTTT. Its translation is CASSLEGRLTGELFF.

This chain links TRBV5-5 with TRBJ2-3; 10 bases are shared with TRBD2. Trimming cost V 1 base and J 0 bases; bases outside gene matches: 2. Germline-derived CDR1 and CDR2 are SGHKS and YYEKEE (reference sequence). The length of the CDR3 is 16 residues. The DNA for the CDR3 is TGTGCCAGCAGCTTGCTGACTAGCGGGAGCACAGATACGCAGTATTTT. It yields the protein CASSLLTSGSTDTQYF.

This rearrangement joins TRBV29-1 to TRBJ2-7, with 8 bases that match TRBD1. The germline V gene has CDR1 SQVTM and CDR2 ANQGSEA. This CDR3 has 15 residues. Trimming cost V 4 bases and J 7 bases; bases outside gene matches: 15. CDR3 DNA sequence: TGCAGCGTTGTCACTGCCGGGACAGGTTCCTTTGAGCAGTACTTC. Translating gives CSVVTAGTGSFEQYF.

The V and J genes are TRBV6-1 and TRBJ2-5; D gene uncertain. This CDR3 has 13 amino acids. V lost 4 bases and J lost 4, with 10 bases in between. Germline values: CDR1 MNHNS, CDR2 SASEGT. Written as DNA, the CDR3 is TGTGCCAGCAGTGCGGGTGGAGTAGAGACCCAGTACTTC. Its protein product is CASSAGGVETQYF.

V is TRBV5-6 and J is TRBJ2-7; D uncertain. The V gene's germline CDR1 is SGHDT and CDR2 YYEEEE. This CDR3 comprises 14 residues. Trimming pared 0 bases from V and 0 bases from J, leaving 7 bases between. DNA for the CDR3: TGTGCCAGCAGCTTGGGGCAGGACTCCTACGAGCAGTACTTC. As protein: CASSLGQDSYEQYF.

The V gene is TRBV9, the J gene TRBJ2-3; D may be TRBD1 or TRBD2 (5 bases each). Trimming removed 2 bases at V and 8 bases at J, with 18 bases between. Germline loops: CDR1 SGDLS, CDR2 YYNGEE. This CDR3 spans 15 amino acids. CDR3: CASSVKGTSQGTQYF. CDR3 DNA: TGTGCCAGCAGCGTCAAGGGGACCAGTCAGGGTACGCAGTATTTT.

The V and J genes are TRBV6-1 and TRBJ1-3; TRBD1 is a possible D gene (5 bases). This CDR3 contains 13 residues. The germline V gene encodes CDR1 MNHNS and CDR2 SASEGT. The V end was cut by 8 bases, the J end by 0 bases, with 8 bases between. In nucleotides, the CDR3 is TGTGCCAGCCAGGGTAGCTCTGGAAACACCATATATTTT. Translated, it gives CASQGSSGNTIYF.

This chain links TRBV7-3 with TRBJ2-7; possibly TRBD2 for D (5 bases). This CDR3 has 14 residues. Germline CDR1 and CDR2: SGHTA and FQGTGA. The V end lost 3 bases, the J end lost 7 bases, and 16 bases lay between the germline ends. CDR3 bases: TGTGCCAGCAGCTTGAGCGGCTCTCGGGATGAGCAGTACTTC. This gives the protein CASSLSGSRDEQYF. Full variable domain (remainder filled in from reference TRBV7-3 and TRBJ2-7): GAGVSQTPSNKVTEKGKYVELRCDPISGHTALYWYRQSLGQGPEFLIYFQGTGAADDSGLPNDRFFAVRPEGSVSTLKIQRTERGDSAVYLCASSLSGSRDEQYFGPGTRLTVT.

The chain recombines TRBV5-1 with TRBJ2-3; 10 bases are a match to TRBD2. The trim removed 3 bases at V and 1 base at J, leaving 5 bases unmatched. Germline V gene data show CDR1 as SGHRS and CDR2 as YFSETQ. There are 16 residues in the CDR3. CDR3 amino acids: CASSYLAGVRTDTQYF. The CDR3 DNA follows: TGCGCCAGCAGCTATCTAGCGGGAGTTCGCACAGATACGCAGTATTTT.

The rearrangement joins TRBV6-1 to TRBJ1-5, with 9 bases matching TRBD1. CDR3 length equals 15 residues. CDR1 and CDR2 (germline): MNHNS, SASEGT. V was clipped by 6 bases and J by 3 bases; unmatched bases: 6. The DNA for the CDR3 is TGTGCCAGCAGAGTAGGACAGGGGAACAATCAGCCCCAGCATTTT. Translating gives CASRVGQGNNQPQHF.

The chain has TRBV4-3 and TRBJ2-3, with 10 positions matching TRBD2. The CDR3 is 19 amino acids. V was pared by 2 bases and J by 0 bases, with 11 bases of the junction left unmatched. CDR1 and CDR2 (germline): LGHNA, YSLEER. The CDR3 DNA reads as TGCGCCAGCAGCCAATCCAGCGGGAGGGCCCGCTTTAGCACAGATACGCAGTATTTT. Translating it yields CASSQSSGRARFSTDTQYF.

The chain joins TRBV7-6 to TRBJ2-3; D tentatively reads TRBD1 or TRBD2 (6 bases each). Germline V gene sequence: CDR1 SGHVS, CDR2 FNYEAQ. V lost 5 bases and J 2 bases, leaving 20 bases between the germline ends. This CDR3 is 17 amino acids long. The CDR3 region is CASSLPWGAESTDTQYF. The CDR3 DNA sequence: TGTGCCAGCAGCCTCCCGTGGGGGGCGGAATCCACAGATACGCAGTATTTT.